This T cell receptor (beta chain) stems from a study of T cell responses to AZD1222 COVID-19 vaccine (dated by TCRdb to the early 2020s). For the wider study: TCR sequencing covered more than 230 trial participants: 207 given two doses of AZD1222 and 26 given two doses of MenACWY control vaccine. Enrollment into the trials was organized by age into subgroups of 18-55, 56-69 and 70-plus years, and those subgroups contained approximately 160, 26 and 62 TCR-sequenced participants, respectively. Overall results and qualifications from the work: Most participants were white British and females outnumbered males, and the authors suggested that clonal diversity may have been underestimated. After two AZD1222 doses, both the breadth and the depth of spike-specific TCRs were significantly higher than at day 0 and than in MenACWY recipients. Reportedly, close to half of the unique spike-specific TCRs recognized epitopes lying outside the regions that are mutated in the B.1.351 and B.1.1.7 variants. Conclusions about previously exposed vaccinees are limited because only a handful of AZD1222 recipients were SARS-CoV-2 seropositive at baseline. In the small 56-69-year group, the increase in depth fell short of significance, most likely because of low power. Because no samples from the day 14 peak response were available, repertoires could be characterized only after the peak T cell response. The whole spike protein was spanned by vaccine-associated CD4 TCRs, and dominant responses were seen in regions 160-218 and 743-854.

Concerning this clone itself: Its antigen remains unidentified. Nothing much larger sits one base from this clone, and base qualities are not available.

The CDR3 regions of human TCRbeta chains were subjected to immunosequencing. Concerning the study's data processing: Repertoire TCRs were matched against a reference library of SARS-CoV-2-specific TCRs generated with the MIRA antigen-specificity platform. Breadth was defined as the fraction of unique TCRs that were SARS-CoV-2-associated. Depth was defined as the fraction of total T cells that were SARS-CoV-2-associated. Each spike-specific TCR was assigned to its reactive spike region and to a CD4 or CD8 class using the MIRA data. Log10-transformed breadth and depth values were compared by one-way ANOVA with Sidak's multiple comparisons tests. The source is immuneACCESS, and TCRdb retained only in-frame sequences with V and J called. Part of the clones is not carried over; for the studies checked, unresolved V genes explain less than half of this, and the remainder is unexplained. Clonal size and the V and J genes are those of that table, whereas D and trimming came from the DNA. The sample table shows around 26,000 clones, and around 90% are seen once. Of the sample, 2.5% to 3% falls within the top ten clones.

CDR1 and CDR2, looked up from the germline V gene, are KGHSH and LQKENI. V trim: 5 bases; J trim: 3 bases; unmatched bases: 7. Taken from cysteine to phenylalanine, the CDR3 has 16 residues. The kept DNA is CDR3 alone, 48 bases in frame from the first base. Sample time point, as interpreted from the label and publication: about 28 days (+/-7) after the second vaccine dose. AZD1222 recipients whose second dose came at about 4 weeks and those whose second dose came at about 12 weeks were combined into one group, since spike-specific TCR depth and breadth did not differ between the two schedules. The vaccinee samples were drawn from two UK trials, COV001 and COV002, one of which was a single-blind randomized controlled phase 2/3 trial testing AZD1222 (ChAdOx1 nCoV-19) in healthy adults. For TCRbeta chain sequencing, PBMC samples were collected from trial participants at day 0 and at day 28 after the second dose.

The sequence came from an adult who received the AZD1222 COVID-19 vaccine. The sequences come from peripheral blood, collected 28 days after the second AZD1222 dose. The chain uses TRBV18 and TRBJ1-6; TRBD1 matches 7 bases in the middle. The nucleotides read TGTGCCAGCTCAAGCCGACAGGGTTACTATAATTCACCCCTCCACTTT. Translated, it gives CASSSRQGYYNSPLHF.